This T cell receptor (beta chain) was profiled in a study of T cell changes during pregnancy in multiple sclerosis. Some clones are missing from TCRdb's copy, which holds only in-frame ones; the method was immunoSEQ multiplex PCR. The sample records around 29,000 clones, approximately 92% being singletons. The CDR3 loop spans 14 amino acids. Germline loops: CDR1 MNHNS, CDR2 SASEGT. The V and J ends lost 6 bases and 0 bases respectively, with 9 bases between them. The material was CD4+ T cells from peripheral blood mononuclear cells, obtained in the first trimester of pregnancy. This clonotype originated in a female donor with multiple sclerosis, enrolled in a pregnancy study. V usage is TRBV6-1 and J usage is TRBJ1-3; D gene unclear. In nucleotides, the CDR3 is TGTGCCAGCAGCTTGGAGTCCTCTGGAAACACCATATATTTT. Amino acid sequence: CASSLESSGNTIYF.